The 15 T cell receptor beta chains reported below all come from one sample, sequenced in a study of blood T cell repertoires in COVID-19. The protocol was immunoSEQ multiplex PCR, while the TCRdb copy is restricted to in-frame clones and leaves out a portion. The sample yields 150,000 to 200,000 clones, about 85% seen once. The sequencing sample was made of peripheral blood. All receptors come from a woman aged 70-85 years with COVID-19, enrolled during active disease.

This clone has a handful of counts. This chain uses TRBV14 with TRBJ2-1; 8 bases align to TRBD2. In germline, CDR1 is SGHDN, CDR2 FVKESK. The CDR3 runs 16 residues. V shed 0 bases, J shed 7 bases, and the junction held 8 bases outside the gene matches. The CDR3 here is CASSQDNGGLENEQFF. In DNA form, the CDR3 reads TGTGCCAGCAGCCAAGATAATGGGGGACTAGAGAATGAGCAGTTCTTC.

V and J are TRBV4-1 and TRBJ1-2, with 9 bases aligning to TRBD1. CDR1 and CDR2 (germline): MGHRA, YSYEKL. The CDR3 has 16 amino acids. V trimming: 4 bases; J trimming: 8 bases; junction bases outside the gene matches: 14. As DNA, the CDR3 is TGCGCCAGCAGCCTGTTTCGGGACAGGGATGGAGGAGGCTACACCTTC. It specifies CASSLFRDRDGGGYTF.

This clone was seen a few times. This chain joins TRBV2 and TRBJ1-2, with D uncertain. This CDR3 contains 14 residues. The V gene's germline CDR1 is SNHLY and CDR2 FYNNEI. V lost 0 bases and J 4 bases, leaving 9 bases between the germline ends. Here the CDR3 DNA reads TGTGCCAGCAGTGAAGCGTCCGGGTCCTATGGCTACACCTTC. Its protein is CASSEASGSYGYTF. The full variable domain, with the rest looked up from reference TRBV2 and TRBJ1-2, is EPEVTQTPSHQVTQMGQEVILRCVPISNHLYFYWYRQILGQKVEFLVSFYNNEISEKSEIFDDQFSVERPDGSNFTLKIRSTKLEDSAMYFCASSEASGSYGYTFGSGTRLTVV.

This chain joins TRBV19 and TRBJ2-5; 13 bases match TRBD2. The CDR3 has 20 residues. From germline, CDR1 is LNHDA and CDR2 SQIVND (reference sequence). V dropped 5 bases and J dropped 0; count of bases not matched to a gene: 15. The CDR3 here is CASSPPRTSGSIWYQETQYF. The CDR3, as DNA: TGTGCCAGTAGTCCCCCGAGGACTAGCGGGAGCATATGGTACCAAGAGACCCAGTACTTC. The entire variable domain, with the rest obtained from reference TRBV19 and TRBJ2-5, is as follows: DGGITQSPKYLFRKEGQNVTLSCEQNLNHDAMYWYRQDPGQGLRLIYYSQIVNDFQKGDIAEGYSVSREKKESFPLTVTSAQKNPTAFYLCASSPPRTSGSIWYQETQYFGPGTRLLVL.

This sequence joins TRBV19 and TRBJ2-5; 7 bases are shared with TRBD2. This CDR3 spans 14 amino acids. Trimming at V came to 3 bases and at J to 5 bases, leaving 6 bases not matched to a gene. Germline V gene data show CDR1 as LNHDA and CDR2 as SQIVND (reference sequence). The chain's CDR3 is CASSIGGGAETQYF. DNA for the CDR3: TGTGCCAGTAGTATTGGGGGGGGTGCGGAGACCCAGTACTTC.

V usage is TRBV25-1 and J usage is TRBJ2-4; 7 bases are a match to TRBD1. The ends lost 3 bases at V and 0 bases at J; junction bases unmatched: 5. Germline V gene sequence: CDR1 MGHDK, CDR2 SYGVNS. The CDR3 sequence is 16 residues long. CDR3 nucleotides: TGTGCCAGCAGTGACACCGGGACAGTAGCCAAAAACATTCAGTACTTC. Its protein is CASSDTGTVAKNIQYF.

The rearrangement joins TRBV10-3 to TRBJ2-3, with a weak D call TRBD2 (5 bases). This CDR3 spans 14 amino acids. Trimming stripped 4 bases from V and 3 bases from J, with 11 bases between. CDR1 ENHRY and CDR2 SYGVKD come from the germline V gene. DNA for the CDR3: TGTGCCATCAGTGCGGGGAAAGGTACAGATACGCAGTATTTT. Amino acid sequence: CAISAGKGTDTQYF.

V is TRBV30 and J is TRBJ2-1; 10 nucleotides match TRBD2. The CDR3 consists of 13 residues. Germline values: CDR1 GTSNPN, CDR2 SVGIG (reference sequence). V trimming: 2 bases; J trimming: 14 bases; junction bases outside the gene matches: 9. The CDR3 sequence: CAWSRIAGGDEFF. The DNA of the CDR3 is TGTGCCTGGAGTCGAATAGCGGGGGGTGACGAGTTCTTC.

This clone was observed once. This chain connects TRBV19 to TRBJ1-2, with D possibly TRBD1 on 5 matching bases. Trimming pared 6 bases from V and 5 bases from J, leaving 13 bases between. CDR1 and CDR2 from the germline V gene are LNHDA and SQIVND (reference sequence). The CDR3 has 13 amino acids. This chain's CDR3 is CASRKGQDYGYTF. CDR3 in DNA: TGTGCCAGTAGAAAGGGGCAGGATTATGGCTACACCTTC.

The rearrangement links TRBV27 to TRBJ1-1; no clear D gene. The germline V gene has CDR1 MNHEY and CDR2 SMNVEV (reference sequence). The CDR3 consists of 13 residues. V was pared by 5 bases and J by 2 bases, with 9 bases between. CDR3 sequence reads: CASSTRENTEAFF. The CDR3 nucleotides are TGTGCCAGCAGTACTCGGGAAAACACTGAAGCTTTCTTT.

This clone was observed once. The chain couples TRBV7-8 to TRBJ2-1; D is undetermined. This CDR3 region has 17 residues. Trimming removed 2 bases from V and 1 base from J, with 15 bases in between. The germline CDR1 and CDR2 sequences are SGHVS and FQNEAQ. The CDR3 DNA sequence: TGTGCCAGCAGCTTAAGCCAACTCGTCCTTTCCTACAATGAGCAGTTCTTC. This codes for CASSLSQLVLSYNEQFF.

The chain couples TRBV13 to TRBJ2-3; 9 nucleotides match TRBD2. Trimming removed 5 bases from V and 4 bases from J; junction bases left unmatched: 10. In germline, CDR1 is PRHDT, CDR2 FYEKMQ (reference sequence). This CDR3 has 16 residues. The CDR3 sequence is CASSISPGLAPDTQYF. CDR3 sequence (DNA): TGTGCCAGCAGCATCTCGCCGGGACTAGCCCCAGATACGCAGTATTTT.

V is TRBV10-3 and J is TRBJ1-2, with TRBD1 as a possible D gene (5 bases). Germline V gene data show CDR1 as ENHRY and CDR2 as SYGVKD. The CDR3 is made up of 13 amino acids. With 6 bases removed from V and 8 bases from J, the gap between germline ends came to 16 bases. DNA of the CDR3: TGTGCCATCAGCGTACAGGAAGAGGCGGGCTACACCTTC. Translation: CAISVQEEAGYTF.

V usage is TRBV7-8 and J usage is TRBJ2-3; D gene unclear. The V end lost 1 base, the J end lost 2 bases, and 7 bases lay between the germline ends. The CDR3 totals 14 residues. Germline V CDR1 and CDR2: SGHVS, FQNEAQ. CDR3 DNA: TGTGCCAGCAGCTTAGAACGGTCCACAGATACGCAGTATTTT. Translated, it gives CASSLERSTDTQYF.

Here the CDR3 reads CASSPSTSGAQETQYF. The DNA for the CDR3 is TGTGCCAGCAGCCCCTCGACTAGCGGGGCACAAGAGACCCAGTACTTC. V gene TRBV9 combines with J gene TRBJ2-5, with 11 positions matching TRBD2. The germline V gene has CDR1 SGDLS and CDR2 YYNGEE. The CDR3 is 16 residues long. Trimming at V came to 4 bases and at J to 2 bases, leaving 7 bases not matched to a gene.